These 2 T cell receptor beta chains originate from one sample sequenced in a study of control samples from healthy donors and cancer patients. TCRdb's table, derived via immunoSEQ multiplex PCR, lists solely in-frame clones and lacks some. The repertoire holds some 87,000 clones, 90% to 95% seen once, with around 16% in the top ten. Specimen: blood. Source of these receptors: a man aged 25 to 40 in good health.

This clone was picked up one time. V gene TRBV30 combines with J gene TRBJ1-5, with 9 nucleotides matching TRBD1. CDR3 length equals 16 residues. In germline, CDR1 is GTSNPN, CDR2 SVGIG (reference sequence). Trimming removed 3 bases from V and 6 bases from J; junction bases left unmatched: 12. In DNA, the CDR3 is TGTGCCTGGAGCCTAGCGGGGGACAGGGTCCGTCAGCCCCAGCATTTT. This sequence encodes CAWSLAGDRVRQPQHF.

The chain couples TRBV24-1 to TRBJ1-4, with D possibly being TRBD1 (5 bases). The CDR3 contains 12 residues. CDR1 is KGHDR, CDR2 SFDVKD, per germline. V was clipped by 4 bases and J by 8 bases, with 7 bases between them. CDR3 sequence (DNA): TGTGCCACCAGTGAATGGGGGGAAAAACTGTTTTTT. Encoded protein: CATSEWGEKLFF.